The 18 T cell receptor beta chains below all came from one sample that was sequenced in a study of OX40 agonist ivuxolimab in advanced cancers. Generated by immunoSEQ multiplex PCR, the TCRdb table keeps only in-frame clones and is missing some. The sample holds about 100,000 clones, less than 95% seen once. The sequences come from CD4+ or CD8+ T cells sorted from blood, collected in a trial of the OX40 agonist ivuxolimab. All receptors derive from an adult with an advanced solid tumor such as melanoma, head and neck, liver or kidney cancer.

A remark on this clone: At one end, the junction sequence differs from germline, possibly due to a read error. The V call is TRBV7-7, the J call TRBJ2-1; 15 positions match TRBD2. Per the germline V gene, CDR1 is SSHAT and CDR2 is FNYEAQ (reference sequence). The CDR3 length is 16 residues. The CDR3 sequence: CASSLGPGLAGGEQFF. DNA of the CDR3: TGTGCTAGCAGCTTAGGCCCGGGACTAGCGGGAGGCGAGCAGTTCTTC.

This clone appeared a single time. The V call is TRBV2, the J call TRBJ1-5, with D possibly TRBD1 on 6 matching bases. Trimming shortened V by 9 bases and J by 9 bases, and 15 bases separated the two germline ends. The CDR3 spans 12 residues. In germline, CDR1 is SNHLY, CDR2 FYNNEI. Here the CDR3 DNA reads TGTGCCAGTAGACAGGCCTTGGGGCCCCAGCATTTT. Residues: CASRQALGPQHF.

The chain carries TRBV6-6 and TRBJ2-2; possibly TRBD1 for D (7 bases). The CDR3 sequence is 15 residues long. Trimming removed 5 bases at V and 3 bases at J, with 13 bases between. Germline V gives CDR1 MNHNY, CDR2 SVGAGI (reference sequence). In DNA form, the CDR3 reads TGTGCCAGCAGTCTCACCAGGGGGGACACCGGGGAGCTGTTTTTT. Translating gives CASSLTRGDTGELFF.

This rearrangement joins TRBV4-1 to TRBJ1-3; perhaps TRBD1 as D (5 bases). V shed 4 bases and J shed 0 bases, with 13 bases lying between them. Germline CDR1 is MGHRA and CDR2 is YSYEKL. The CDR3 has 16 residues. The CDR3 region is CASSLRDRSSGNTIYF. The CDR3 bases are TGCGCCAGCAGCCTAAGGGACCGCAGCTCTGGAAACACCATATATTTT.

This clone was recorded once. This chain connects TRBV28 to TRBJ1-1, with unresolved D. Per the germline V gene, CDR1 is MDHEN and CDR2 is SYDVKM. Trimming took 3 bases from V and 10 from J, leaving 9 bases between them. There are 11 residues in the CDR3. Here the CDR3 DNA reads TGTGCCAGCAGTTTCTCTCTAAGAGCTTTCTTT. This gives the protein CASSFSLRAFF.

The CDR3 DNA is TGTGCCAGCAGCCGGAACAATGAGCAGTTCTTC. Protein sequence: CASSRNNEQFF. The genes are TRBV5-4 and TRBJ2-1; D gene ambiguous. Trimming stripped 4 bases from V and 5 bases from J, with 4 bases between. The germline CDR1 and CDR2 sequences are SGHNT and YYREEE (reference sequence). The CDR3 spans 11 residues.

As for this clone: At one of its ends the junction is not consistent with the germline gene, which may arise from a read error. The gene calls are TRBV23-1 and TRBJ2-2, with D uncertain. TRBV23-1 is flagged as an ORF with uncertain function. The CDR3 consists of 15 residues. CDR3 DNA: TGCGCCAGCAGTAAATCCTTTCCCAACACCGGGGAGCTGTTTTTT. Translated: CASSKSFPNTGELFF.

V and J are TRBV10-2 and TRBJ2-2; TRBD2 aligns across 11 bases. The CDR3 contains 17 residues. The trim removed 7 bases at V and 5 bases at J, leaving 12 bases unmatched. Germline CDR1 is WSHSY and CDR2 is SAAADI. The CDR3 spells CASTQTSGDRRTGELFF. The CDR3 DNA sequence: TGCGCCAGCACGCAGACTAGCGGGGACCGTCGGACCGGGGAGCTGTTTTTT.

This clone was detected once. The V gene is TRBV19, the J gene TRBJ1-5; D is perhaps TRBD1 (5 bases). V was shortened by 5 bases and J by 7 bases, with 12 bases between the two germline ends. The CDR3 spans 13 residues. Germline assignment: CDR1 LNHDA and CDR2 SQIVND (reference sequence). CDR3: CASSGGWRQPQHF. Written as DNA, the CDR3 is TGTGCCAGTAGTGGGGGATGGAGACAGCCCCAGCATTTT.

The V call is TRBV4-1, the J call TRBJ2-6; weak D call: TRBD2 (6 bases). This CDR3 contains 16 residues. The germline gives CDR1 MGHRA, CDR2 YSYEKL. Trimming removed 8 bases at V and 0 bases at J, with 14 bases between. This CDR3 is CASSSPGGSGANVLTF. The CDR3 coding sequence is TGCGCCAGCTCGAGCCCCGGGGGCTCTGGGGCCAACGTCCTGACTTTC.

CDR3 sequence (DNA): TGTGCCAGCAGCCCTCTTCGGATTGGAGACATTCAGTACTTC. Its protein product is CASSPLRIGDIQYF. The chain is built from TRBV7-8 and TRBJ2-4, with no clear D. Trimming pared 5 bases from V and 8 bases from J, leaving 16 bases between. The CDR3 covers 14 residues. Germline V CDR1 and CDR2: SGHVS, FQNEAQ.

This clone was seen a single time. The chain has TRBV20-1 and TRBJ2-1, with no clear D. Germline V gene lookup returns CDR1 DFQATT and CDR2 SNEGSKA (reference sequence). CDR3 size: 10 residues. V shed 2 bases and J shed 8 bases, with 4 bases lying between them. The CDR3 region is CSARSDEQFF. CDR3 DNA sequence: TGCAGTGCTAGATCAGATGAGCAGTTCTTC.

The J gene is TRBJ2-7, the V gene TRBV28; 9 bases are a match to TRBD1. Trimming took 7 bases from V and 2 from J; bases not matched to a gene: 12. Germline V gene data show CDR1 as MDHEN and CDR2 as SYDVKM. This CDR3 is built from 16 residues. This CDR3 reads CASTPPGTGLTYEQYF. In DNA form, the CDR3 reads TGTGCCAGCACCCCCCCTGGGACAGGGCTAACCTACGAGCAGTACTTC.

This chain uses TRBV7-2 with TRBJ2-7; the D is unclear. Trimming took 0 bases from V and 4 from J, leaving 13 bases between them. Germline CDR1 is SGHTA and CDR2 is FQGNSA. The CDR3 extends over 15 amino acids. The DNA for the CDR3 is TGTGCCAGCAGCTTAGCGGTTCTATCCAAGTACGAGCAGTACTTC. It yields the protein CASSLAVLSKYEQYF.

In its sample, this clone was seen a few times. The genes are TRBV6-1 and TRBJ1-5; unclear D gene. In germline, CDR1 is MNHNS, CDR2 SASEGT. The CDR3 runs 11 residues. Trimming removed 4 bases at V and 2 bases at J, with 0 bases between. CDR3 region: CASSGNQPQHF. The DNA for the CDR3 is TGTGCCAGCAGTGGCAATCAGCCCCAGCATTTT.

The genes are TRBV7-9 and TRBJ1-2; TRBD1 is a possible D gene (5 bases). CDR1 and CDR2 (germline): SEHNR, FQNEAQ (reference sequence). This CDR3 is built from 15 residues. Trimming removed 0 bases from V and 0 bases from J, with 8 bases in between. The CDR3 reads CASSLAGGSNYGYTF. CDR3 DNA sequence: TGTGCCAGCAGCTTAGCGGGGGGGTCTAACTATGGCTACACCTTC. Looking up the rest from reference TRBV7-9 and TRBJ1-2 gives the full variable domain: DTGVSQNPRHKITKRGQNVTFRCDPISEHNRLYWYRQTLGQGPEFLTYFQNEAQLEKSRLLSDRFSAERPKGSFSTLEIQRTEQGDSAMYLCASSLAGGSNYGYTFGSGTRLTVV.

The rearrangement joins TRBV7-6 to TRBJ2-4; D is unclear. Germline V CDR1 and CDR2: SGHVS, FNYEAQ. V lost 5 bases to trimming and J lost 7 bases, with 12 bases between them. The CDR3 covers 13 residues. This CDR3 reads CASSGIHGNIQYF. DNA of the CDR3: TGTGCCAGCAGCGGGATCCACGGGAACATTCAGTACTTC. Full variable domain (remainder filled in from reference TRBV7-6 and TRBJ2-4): GAGVSQSPRYKVTKRGQDVALRCDPISGHVSLYWYRQALGQGPEFLTYFNYEAQQDKSGLPNDRFSAERPEGSISTLTIQRTEQRDSAMYRCASSGIHGNIQYFGAGTRLSVL.

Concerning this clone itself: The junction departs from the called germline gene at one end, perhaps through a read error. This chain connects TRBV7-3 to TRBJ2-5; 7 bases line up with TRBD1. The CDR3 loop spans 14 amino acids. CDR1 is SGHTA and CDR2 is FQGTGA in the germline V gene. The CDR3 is CASSYTGDQEAQYF. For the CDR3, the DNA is TGTGCCAGCAGCTATACAGGGGACCAAGAGGCCCAGTACTTC.